This TCR beta chain was sequenced during a study of shared clonotypes between healthy human individuals. As to this clone: Its target is not known.

Repertoires were generated with immunoSEQ multiplex PCR, while TCRdb's copy carries only in-frame clones and drops some. The sample records approximately 2.5 million clones, approximately 94% being singletons. Study-level results: Measured sharing among donors was expected to vary with sequencing depth.

From CD4+ cells came CD45RA+ naive and CD45RA-negative memory subsets. The sequence was obtained from a man aged 18-30 years in good health. Some clones in this sample may be carry-over from other donors' samples. The sample taken for sequencing was naive CD4+ T cells from PBMCs. Specified subset: CD45RA+ positively selected.

In DNA, the CDR3 is TGCGCCAGCAGCCAACCCCCGGGGAGGGGGCGGGGGGGCACTGAAGCTTTCTTT. This translates into CASSQPPGRGRGGTEAFF. The chain joins TRBV4-3 to TRBJ1-1; 7 bases are a match to TRBD1. CDR3 size: 18 residues. V shed 2 bases and J 4 bases; nucleotides not matched to a gene: 16. Germline V CDR1 and CDR2: LGHNA, YSLEER.